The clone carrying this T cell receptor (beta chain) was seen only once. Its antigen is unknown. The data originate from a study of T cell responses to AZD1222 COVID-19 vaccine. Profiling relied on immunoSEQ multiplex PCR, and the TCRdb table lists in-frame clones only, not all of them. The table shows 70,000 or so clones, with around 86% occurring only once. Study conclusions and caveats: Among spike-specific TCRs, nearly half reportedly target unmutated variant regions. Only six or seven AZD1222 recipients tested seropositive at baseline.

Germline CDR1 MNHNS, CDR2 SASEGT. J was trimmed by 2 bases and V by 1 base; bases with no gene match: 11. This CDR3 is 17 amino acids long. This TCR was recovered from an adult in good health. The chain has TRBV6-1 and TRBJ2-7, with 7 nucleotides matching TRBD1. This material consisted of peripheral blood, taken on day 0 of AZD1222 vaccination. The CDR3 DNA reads TGTGCCAGCAGTGAAGAGTTCTTGGGGCAGGGGGCCTACGAGCAGTACTTC. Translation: CASSEEFLGQGAYEQYF.